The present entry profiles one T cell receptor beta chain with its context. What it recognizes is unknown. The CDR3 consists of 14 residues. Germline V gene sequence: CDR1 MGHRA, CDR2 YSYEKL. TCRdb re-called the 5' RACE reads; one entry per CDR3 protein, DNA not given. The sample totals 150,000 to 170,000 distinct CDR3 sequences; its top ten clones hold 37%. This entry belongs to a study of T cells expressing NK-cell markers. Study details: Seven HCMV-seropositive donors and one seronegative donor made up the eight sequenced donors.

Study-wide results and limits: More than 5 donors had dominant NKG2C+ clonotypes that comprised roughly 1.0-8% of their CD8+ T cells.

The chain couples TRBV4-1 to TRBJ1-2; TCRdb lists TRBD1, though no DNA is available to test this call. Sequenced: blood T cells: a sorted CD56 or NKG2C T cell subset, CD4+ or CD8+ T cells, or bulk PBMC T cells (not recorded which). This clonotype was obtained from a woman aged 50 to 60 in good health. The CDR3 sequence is CASSPNQGNYGYTF.